This TCR beta chain was documented in a study of response to subunit inactivated influenza vaccine. Study findings and constraints: New T cells are recruited in small numbers by each seasonal influenza vaccination, according to the authors' suggestion.

Turning to this clonotype: What it binds is unknown.

A single record per CDR3 protein comes from TCRdb applying MiXCR to the RT-PCR reads. Of around 760,000 distinct CDR3 sequences listed, roughly 14% are singletons. The input for sequencing was PBMCs from blood, taken around two weeks before vaccination. This sequence was found in a man in his fifties who received an inactivated influenza vaccine.

The CDR3 DNA is TGTGCCAGCAGCACCCGGGGAGGGCCAAGGACTGAGCAGTTCTTC. Amino acid sequence: CASSTRGGPRTEQFF. V gene TRBV9 combines with J gene TRBJ2-1, with 7 bases that match TRBD2. The germline V gene encodes CDR1 SGDLS and CDR2 YYNGEE. This CDR3 contains 15 residues. J gave up 9 bases and V 4 bases, and 13 bases lay outside the gene matches.